This TCR beta chain came from a study of radiation and T cells in renal cell carcinoma. Notes on the study in general: Without pretreatment biopsies, baseline tumor clonotype presence was undetermined. From baseline, blood top tumor clonotypes peaked at 2 weeks post-radiation.

About this clone: What it recognizes is unknown.

Profiling relied on immunoSEQ multiplex PCR, and the TCRdb table lists in-frame clones only, not all of them. The table lists 150,000 or so clones, around 78% of them singletons, with approximately 24% in the top ten. Regarding time point: baseline pretreatment blood. Treatment denoted: 15 Gy SBRT to primary tumor, nephrectomy 4 weeks later. The sequence derives from a woman in her forties or fifties with renal cell carcinoma. The sample was blood, taken from a patient whose treatment included radiotherapy and nephrectomy.

The CDR3 nucleotides are TGCAGCGTTGAAGATCAGGGGCTTAAAGAAACGCAGTATTTT. This encodes CSVEDQGLKETQYF. V gene TRBV29-1 combines with J gene TRBJ2-3; possibly TRBD1 for D (6 bases). V lost 0 bases and J lost 9, with 16 bases in between. Per germline, CDR1 SQVTM and CDR2 ANQGSEA. The CDR3 is 14 residues long.